This entry concerns a single T cell receptor beta chain. What it binds is unknown. The sample belongs to a study of CD8 T cells in ankylosing spondylitis. Study-wide findings and caveats: Past studies reported some motif variants in reactive arthritis synovial fluid and blood. A TCR beta motif of 7 to 9 highly homologous variants seemed to mark ankylosing spondylitis blood. Within matched ankylosing spondylitis synovial fluid, disease-linked clones were reportedly significantly enriched. CD8+ cells made up the disease-linked clones, which were relatively rare in peripheral blood.

Quantitative molecular-barcoded 5'-RACE generated the TCR beta libraries. TCRdb reanalysed the 5' RACE reads using MiXCR and keeps one entry per CDR3 protein. The table lists approximately 500,000 distinct CDR3 sequences, over 9.5% of them singletons. The V segment lost 3 bases and the J segment 2 bases; nucleotides outside the gene matches: 5. CDR1 and CDR2 (germline): SNHLY, FYNNEI. This CDR3 has 17 amino acids. This receptor was identified in a male donor with ankylosing spondylitis. Material: blood, either unsorted or a sorted T cell fraction (not recorded which). The chain employs TRBV2 and TRBJ2-1; 12 nucleotides line up with TRBD2. The CDR3 coding sequence is TGTGCCAGCAGTGACAGGACTAGCGGGGACCCCTACAATGAGCAGTTCTTC. Its translation: CASSDRTSGDPYNEQFF.